These 8 T cell receptor beta chains came from one sample sequenced in a study of regulatory T cells in long-lasting Graves disease. According to the study, TCR beta libraries were built with iRepertoire HTBI primers and CDR3-region Arm-PCR. TCRdb fed the multiplex PCR reads into MiXCR, producing one record per CDR3 protein. The data contain more than 350,000 distinct CDR3 sequences, 20% to 25% of them singletons. Specified time point: persistent/refractory GD, antithyroid drugs over 5 years with positive TRAb. From PBMCs, RNA was extracted and then used to make the TCR library. The specimen comprised peripheral blood mononuclear cells (PBMCs), sampled when the disease was refractory, from a patient treated with antithyroid drugs. The origin of the receptors is a female donor with Graves disease.

In its sample, this clonotype was seen many times. The chain links TRBV25-1 to TRBJ1-1, with D uncertain. In germline, CDR1 is MGHDK, CDR2 SYGVNS. Trimming took off 2 bases at V and 1 base at J, with 11 bases between the two ends. CDR3 length equals 15 residues. The CDR3 is CASSEVGLQNTEAFF. The CDR3 bases are TGTGCCAGCAGTGAAGTGGGTCTCCAGAACACTGAAGCTTTCTTT.

This clonotype has just a few counts. The chain combines TRBV20-1 with TRBJ1-5; 9 bases map to TRBD1. This CDR3 contains 17 residues. V dropped 1 base and J dropped 0; count of bases not matched to a gene: 7. Germline CDR1 is DFQATT and CDR2 is SNEGSKA (reference sequence). The CDR3 sequence is CSARGDREVFSNQPQHF. The CDR3 coding sequence is TGCAGTGCTAGAGGGGACAGGGAGGTATTTAGCAATCAGCCCCAGCATTTT.

This clonotype was observed a handful of times. J is TRBJ2-1 and V is TRBV5-1; 7 bases map to TRBD2. CDR3 length: 15 residues. Germline V gene data show CDR1 as SGHRS and CDR2 as YFSETQ. After removal of 0 bases from V and 3 bases from J, the junction contained 3 bases not matched to a gene. The chain's CDR3 is CASSLALADYNEQFF. As DNA, the CDR3 is TGCGCCAGCAGCTTGGCTCTAGCGGACTACAATGAGCAGTTCTTC.

This clonotype appeared many times. This chain uses TRBV27 with TRBJ2-7; 8 bases agree with TRBD2. The CDR3 is 13 amino acids. Trimming removed 3 bases from V and 4 bases from J; junction bases left unmatched: 2. CDR1 MNHEY and CDR2 SMNVEV come from the germline V gene (reference sequence). CDR3 protein: CASSLERGYEQYF. CDR3 nucleotide sequence: TGTGCCAGCAGTTTGGAGCGGGGGTACGAGCAGTACTTC.

The sample holds many counts of this clonotype. This chain links TRBV7-2 with TRBJ2-5; unclear D gene. The CDR3 totals 15 residues. The V end lost 1 base, the J end lost 2 bases, and 11 bases lay between the germline ends. The germline CDR1 and CDR2 sequences are SGHTA and FQGNSA. Here the CDR3 reads CASSLVEGLQETQYF. The CDR3 DNA sequence: TGTGCCAGCAGCTTAGTGGAAGGCTTACAAGAGACCCAGTACTTC.

The chain joins TRBV5-1 to TRBJ2-1, with TRBD1 as a possible D gene (5 bases). Germline CDR1 and CDR2: SGHRS and YFSETQ. Trimming left V 0 bases short and J 8 bases short, with 9 bases between. This CDR3 region has 13 residues. CDR3 in amino acids: CASSLAWGYEQFF. The CDR3 nucleotides are TGCGCCAGCAGCTTGGCCTGGGGCTATGAGCAGTTCTTC.

This clonotype has a handful of counts. The chain couples TRBV27 to TRBJ2-3; 7 positions agree with TRBD2. Trimming removed 4 bases from V and 3 bases from J; junction bases left unmatched: 4. There are 14 residues in the CDR3. The germline CDR1 and CDR2 sequences are MNHEY and SMNVEV (reference sequence). CDR3 in amino acids: CASSSWGGTDTQYF. Here the CDR3 DNA reads TGTGCCAGCAGTTCCTGGGGGGGAACAGATACGCAGTATTTT.

This clonotype was found many times. This chain joins TRBV2 and TRBJ1-2, with TRBD1 identical over 7 bases. This CDR3 has 12 residues. Germline CDR1 reads SNHLY; CDR2 reads FYNNEI. V lost 4 bases to trimming and J lost 7 bases; unmatched junction nucleotides: 3. DNA of the CDR3: TGTGCCAGCAGTGGCAGGGGGACTGGCTACACCTTC. This sequence encodes CASSGRGTGYTF.